The clone carrying this T cell receptor (beta chain) was detected once. The sample comes from a study of blood T cell repertoires in COVID-19. Study overall: Sites across the United States, Italy and Spain contributed samples from acute and convalescent COVID-19. From T cells, B-cell-depleted T cells, or PBMCs came the material, which was cDNA or gDNA.

Generated by immunoSEQ multiplex PCR, the TCRdb table keeps only in-frame clones and is missing some. The table has 160,000 or so clones, 89% seen once; the top ten hold about 2.6%. The CDR3 spans 13 residues. Trimming removed 5 bases at V and 3 bases at J, with 11 bases between. CDR1 is SGHDT and CDR2 is YYEEEE in the germline V gene. The sample was peripheral blood. This TCR was recovered from a man in his fifties or sixties with acute or convalescent COVID-19. The chain couples TRBV5-6 to TRBJ1-2, with TRBD1 as a possible D gene (6 bases). CDR3 amino acids: CASRLTGDYGYTF. Here the CDR3 DNA reads TGTGCCAGCAGGCTGACAGGTGACTATGGCTACACCTTC.